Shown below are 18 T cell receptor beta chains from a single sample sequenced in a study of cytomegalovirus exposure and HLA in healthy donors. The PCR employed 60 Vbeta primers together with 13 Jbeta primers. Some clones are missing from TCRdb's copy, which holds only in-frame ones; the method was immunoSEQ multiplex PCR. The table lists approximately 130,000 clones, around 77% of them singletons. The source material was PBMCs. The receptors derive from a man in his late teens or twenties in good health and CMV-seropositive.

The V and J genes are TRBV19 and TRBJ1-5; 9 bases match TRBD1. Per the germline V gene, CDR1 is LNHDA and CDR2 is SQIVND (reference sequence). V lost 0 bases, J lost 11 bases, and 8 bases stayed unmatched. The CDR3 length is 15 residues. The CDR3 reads CASSIERGQGGAQHF. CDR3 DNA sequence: TGTGCCAGTAGTATAGAGAGGGGACAGGGTGGCGCCCAGCATTTT.

CDR3 sequence (DNA): TGTGCCAGCAGCCCCGGGACAGAAGGTCAGCCCCAGCATTTT. Protein product: CASSPGTEGQPQHF. V gene TRBV7-8 combines with J gene TRBJ1-5, with 7 bases fitting TRBD1. The CDR3 totals 14 residues. The V gene end was trimmed by 5 bases and the J gene end by 6 bases; junction bases not matched to a gene: 7. Germline V lookup: CDR1 SGHVS, CDR2 FQNEAQ.

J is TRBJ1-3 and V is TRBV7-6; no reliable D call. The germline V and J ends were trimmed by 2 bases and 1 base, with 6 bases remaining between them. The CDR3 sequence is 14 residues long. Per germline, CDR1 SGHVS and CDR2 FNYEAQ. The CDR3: CASSLIDSGNTIYF. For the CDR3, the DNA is TGTGCCAGCAGCTTAATAGATTCTGGAAACACCATATATTTT.

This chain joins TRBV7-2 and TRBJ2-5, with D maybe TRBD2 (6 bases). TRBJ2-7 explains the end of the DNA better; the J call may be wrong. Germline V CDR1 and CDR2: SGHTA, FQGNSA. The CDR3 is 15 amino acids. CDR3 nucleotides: TGTGCCAGCAGCTTCATGGGACTCGAGAGCTACGAGCAGTACTTC. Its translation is CASSFMGLESYEQYF.

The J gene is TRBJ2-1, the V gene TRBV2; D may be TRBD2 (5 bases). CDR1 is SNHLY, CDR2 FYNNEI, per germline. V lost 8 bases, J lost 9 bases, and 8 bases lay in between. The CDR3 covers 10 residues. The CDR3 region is CASGSTEQFF. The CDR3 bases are TGTGCCAGCGGGAGCACTGAGCAGTTCTTC.

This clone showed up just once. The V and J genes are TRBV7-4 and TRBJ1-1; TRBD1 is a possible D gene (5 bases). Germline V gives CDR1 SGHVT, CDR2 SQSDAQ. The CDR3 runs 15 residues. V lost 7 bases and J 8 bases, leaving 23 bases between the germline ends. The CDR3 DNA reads TGTGCCAGCATCCTTATCGGGGGACCGAAGTGGGAAGCTTTCTTT. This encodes CASILIGGPKWEAFF.

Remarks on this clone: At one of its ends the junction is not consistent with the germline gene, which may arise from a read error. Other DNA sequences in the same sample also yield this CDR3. This CDR3 reads CASSLGPGTNEKLFF. For the CDR3, the DNA is TGTGCCAGCAGCTTAGGGCCAGGGACTAATGAGAAACTGTTTTTT. The chain uses TRBV5-6 and TRBJ1-4; weak D call: TRBD1 (5 bases). Germline V lookup: CDR1 SGHDT, CDR2 YYEEEE. The CDR3 loop spans 15 amino acids.

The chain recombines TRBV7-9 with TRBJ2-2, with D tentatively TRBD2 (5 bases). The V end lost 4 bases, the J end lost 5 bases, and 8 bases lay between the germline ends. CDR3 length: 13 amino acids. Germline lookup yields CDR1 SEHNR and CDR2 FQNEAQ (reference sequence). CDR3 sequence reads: CASSSQRTGELFF. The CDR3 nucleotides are TGTGCCAGCAGCTCTCAGCGGACCGGGGAGCTGTTTTTT.

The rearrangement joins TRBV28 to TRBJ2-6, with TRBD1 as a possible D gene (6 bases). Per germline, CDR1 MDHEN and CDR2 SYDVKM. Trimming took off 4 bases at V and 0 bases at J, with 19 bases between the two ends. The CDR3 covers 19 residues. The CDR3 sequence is CASSSLVWGPGSGANVLTF. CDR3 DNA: TGTGCCAGCAGTTCCCTGGTATGGGGGCCCGGCTCTGGGGCCAACGTCCTGACTTTC.

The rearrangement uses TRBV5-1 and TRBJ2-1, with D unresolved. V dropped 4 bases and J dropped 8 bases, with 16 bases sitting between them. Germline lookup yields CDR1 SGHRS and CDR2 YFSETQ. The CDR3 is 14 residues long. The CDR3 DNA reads TGCGCCAGCAGCCCTGGTCTAACTCCCCATGAGCAGTTCTTC. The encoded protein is CASSPGLTPHEQFF.

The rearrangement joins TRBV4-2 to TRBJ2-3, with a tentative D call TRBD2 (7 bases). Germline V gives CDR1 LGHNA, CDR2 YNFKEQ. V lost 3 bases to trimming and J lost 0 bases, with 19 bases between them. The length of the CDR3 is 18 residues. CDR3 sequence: CASSQNLGRGLSTDTQYF. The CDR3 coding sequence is TGTGCCAGCAGCCAGAACCTTGGGCGGGGGCTAAGCACAGATACGCAGTATTTT.

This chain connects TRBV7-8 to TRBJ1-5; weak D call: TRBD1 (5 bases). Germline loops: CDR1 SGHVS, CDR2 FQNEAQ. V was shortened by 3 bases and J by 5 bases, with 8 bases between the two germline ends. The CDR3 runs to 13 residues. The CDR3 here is CASSFTGDQPQHF. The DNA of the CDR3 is TGTGCCAGCAGCTTTACGGGGGATCAGCCCCAGCATTTT.

The CDR3 region is CASSLRIIQAAAGSYNEQFF. CDR3 DNA: TGTGCCAGCAGCTTGAGGATCATTCAAGCGGCCGCGGGGTCCTACAATGAGCAGTTCTTC. The chain carries TRBV5-4 and TRBJ2-1; D might be TRBD2 (6 bases). Germline V gene lookup returns CDR1 SGHNT and CDR2 YYREEE (reference sequence). The CDR3 contains 20 residues. Trimming shortened V by 1 base and J by 1 base, and 24 bases separated the two germline ends.

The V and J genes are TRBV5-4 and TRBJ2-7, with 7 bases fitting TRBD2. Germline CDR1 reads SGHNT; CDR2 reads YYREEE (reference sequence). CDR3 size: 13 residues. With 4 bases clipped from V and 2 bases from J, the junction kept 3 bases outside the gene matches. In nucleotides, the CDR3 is TGTGCCAGCAGCCAGGGACTACCCTACGAGCAGTACTTC. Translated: CASSQGLPYEQYF.

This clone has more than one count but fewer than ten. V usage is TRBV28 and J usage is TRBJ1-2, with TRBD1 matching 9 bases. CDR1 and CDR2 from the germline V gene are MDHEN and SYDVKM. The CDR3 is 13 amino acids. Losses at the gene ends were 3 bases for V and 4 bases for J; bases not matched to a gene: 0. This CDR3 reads CASSLTGGYGYTF. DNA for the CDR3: TGTGCCAGCAGTTTGACAGGGGGCTATGGCTACACCTTC.

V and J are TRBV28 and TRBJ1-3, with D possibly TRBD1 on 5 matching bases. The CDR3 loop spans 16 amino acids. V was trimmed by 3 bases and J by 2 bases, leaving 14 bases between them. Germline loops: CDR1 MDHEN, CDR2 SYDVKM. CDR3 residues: CASSFYRGFPGNTIYF. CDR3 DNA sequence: TGTGCCAGCAGTTTTTATCGGGGGTTCCCTGGAAACACCATATATTTT.

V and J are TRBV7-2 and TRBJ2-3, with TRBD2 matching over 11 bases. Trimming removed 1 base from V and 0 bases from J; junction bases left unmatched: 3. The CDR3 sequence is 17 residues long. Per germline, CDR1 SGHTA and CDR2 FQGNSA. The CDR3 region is CASSLGLAGLSTDTQYF. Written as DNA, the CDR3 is TGTGCCAGCAGCTTAGGACTAGCGGGGTTAAGCACAGATACGCAGTATTTT.

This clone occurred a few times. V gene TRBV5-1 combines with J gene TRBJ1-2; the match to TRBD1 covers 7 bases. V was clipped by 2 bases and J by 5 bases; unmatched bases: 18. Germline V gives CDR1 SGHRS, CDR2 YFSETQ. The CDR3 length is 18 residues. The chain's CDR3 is CASSLDSTGRSWSYGYTF. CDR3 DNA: TGCGCCAGCAGCTTAGACTCGACAGGGAGATCTTGGAGTTATGGCTACACCTTC. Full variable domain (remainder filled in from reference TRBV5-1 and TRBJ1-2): KAGVTQTPRYLIKTRGQQVTLSCSPISGHRSVSWYQQTPGQGLQFLFEYFSETQRNKGNFPGRFSGRQFSNSRSEMNVSTLELGDSALYLCASSLDSTGRSWSYGYTFGSGTRLTVV.